This T cell receptor (beta chain) was identified during a study of blood T cell repertoires in COVID-19. Study context: Samples taken during acute and convalescent COVID-19 were collected in the United States, Italy and Spain. In each case, the material was cDNA or gDNA derived from T cells, B-cell-depleted T cells, or PBMCs.

Germline assignment: CDR1 SGHRS and CDR2 YFSETQ. The CDR3 sequence is 14 residues long. Unmatched junction bases numbered 7, after V lost 3 bases and J lost 6 bases. Under the authors' procedure: Amplification with reference gene primers provided the estimates of nucleated cell counts. TCRdb's copy holds only in-frame clones and misses some; the assay was immunoSEQ multiplex PCR. The D gene and trimming were derived from the DNA, and the V and J assignments and clone size from that table. The sample lists over 90,000 clones; approximately 84% were seen once. This clone was counted a single time. The chain employs TRBV5-1 and TRBJ2-7, with 9 positions matching TRBD1. This sequence originates from a human donor in a cohort sampled during active COVID-19. Sequenced: peripheral blood. In DNA form, the CDR3 reads TGCGCCAGCAGCTGGGCGGGACAGGGAGGCGAGCAGTACTTC. Protein product: CASSWAGQGGEQYF.